This T cell receptor (beta chain) originates from a study of CD8 T cells in Susac syndrome. It was negative isolation that provided the CD8+ and CD4+ T cells, whereas TEMRA cells were enriched by FACS. Germline loops: CDR1 SEHNR, CDR2 FQNEAQ (reference sequence). The CDR3 contains 13 residues. V lost 4 bases, J lost 3 bases, and 10 bases lay in between. With random hexamers, reverse transcription was performed on 0.5 to 1 ug of RNA. immunoSEQ multiplex PCR amplified TCR beta CDR3 across 54 Vbeta, 13 Jbeta. TCRdb re-derived calls from the immunoSEQ multiplex PCR reads in MiXCR, one entry per CDR3 protein. The table records about 150,000 distinct CDR3 sequences, approximately 94% of them present only once.

This receptor was obtained from a human donor with multiple sclerosis. Sequencing input: CD8+ T cells from PBMCs. V gene TRBV7-9 combines with J gene TRBJ2-7; D ambiguous. This CDR3 is CASSSLMIYEQYF. CDR3 nucleotide sequence: TGTGCCAGCAGCTCCTTAATGATCTACGAGCAGTACTTC.